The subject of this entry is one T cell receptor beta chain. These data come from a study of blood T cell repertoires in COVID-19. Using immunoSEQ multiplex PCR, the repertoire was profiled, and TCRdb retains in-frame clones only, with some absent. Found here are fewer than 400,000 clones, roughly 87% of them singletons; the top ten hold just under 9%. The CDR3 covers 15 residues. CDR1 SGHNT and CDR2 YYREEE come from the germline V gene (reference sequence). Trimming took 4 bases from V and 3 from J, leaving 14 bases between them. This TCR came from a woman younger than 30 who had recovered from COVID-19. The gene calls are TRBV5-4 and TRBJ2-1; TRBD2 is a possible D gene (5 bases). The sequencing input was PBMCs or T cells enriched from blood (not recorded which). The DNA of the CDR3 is TGTGCCAGCAGCCCCCCGGGAACCGACTACAATGAGCAGTTCTTC. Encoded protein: CASSPPGTDYNEQFF. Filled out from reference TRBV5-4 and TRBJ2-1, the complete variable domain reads ETGVTQSPTHLIKTRGQQVTLRCSSQSGHNTVSWYQQALGQGPQFIFQYYREEENGRGNFPPRFSGLQFPNYSSELNVNALELDDSALYLCASSPPGTDYNEQFFGPGTRLTVL.